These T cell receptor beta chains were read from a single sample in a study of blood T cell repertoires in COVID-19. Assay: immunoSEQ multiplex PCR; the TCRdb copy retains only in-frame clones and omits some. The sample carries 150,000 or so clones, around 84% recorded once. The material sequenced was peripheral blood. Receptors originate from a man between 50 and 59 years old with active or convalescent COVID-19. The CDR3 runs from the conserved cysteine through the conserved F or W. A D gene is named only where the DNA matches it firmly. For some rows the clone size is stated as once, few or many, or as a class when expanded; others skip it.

CDR3nt: TGTGCCAGCAGCAAGACAGCGGGAAACACCATATATTTT
CDR3aa: CASSKTAGNTIYF
v_gene: TRBV5-4
d_gene: -
j_gene: TRBJ1-3
abundance: -

CDR3nt: TGTGCCAGCAGCTTAGAGCGACAGGGTAGTAATTCACCCCTCCACTTT
CDR3aa: CASSLERQGSNSPLHF
v_gene: TRBV7-2
d_gene: TRBD1
j_gene: TRBJ1-6
abundance: -

CDR3nt: TGTGCCAGCAGTTGGACAGGGGTGGGTACTGAAGCTTTCTTT
CDR3aa: CASSWTGVGTEAFF
v_gene: TRBV27
d_gene: TRBD1
j_gene: TRBJ1-1
abundance: -

CDR3nt: TGTGCCAGCAGTTACTCAGCATCGGGGACAGGGCGCTACGAGCAGTACTTC
CDR3aa: CASSYSASGTGRYEQYF
v_gene: TRBV6-2/TRBV6-3
d_gene: TRBD1
j_gene: TRBJ2-7
abundance: once

CDR3nt: TGTGCCACCAGCAGAGATCTACAGGGTGACACTGAAGCTTTCTTT
CDR3aa: CATSRDLQGDTEAFF
v_gene: TRBV15
d_gene: -
j_gene: TRBJ1-1
abundance: -

CDR3nt: TGTGCCAGCACCAGGGGACCGGACAGGGGCAGAAACACCATATATTTT
CDR3aa: CASTRGPDRGRNTIYF
v_gene: TRBV5-4
d_gene: TRBD1
j_gene: TRBJ1-3
abundance: -

CDR3nt: TGCGCCAGCAGTGGAGACAGTTTAGAAAAACTGTTTTTT
CDR3aa: CASSGDSLEKLFF
v_gene: TRBV10-1
d_gene: -
j_gene: TRBJ1-4
abundance: -

CDR3nt: TGTGCCAGCAGTGGCGGAAACCAAGAGACCCAGTACTTC
CDR3aa: CASSGGNQETQYF
v_gene: TRBV2
d_gene: -
j_gene: TRBJ2-5
abundance: -

CDR3nt: TGCAGCGCTTCAGGACAGGGGGCGGTGGAGACCCAGTACTTC
CDR3aa: CSASGQGAVETQYF
v_gene: TRBV29-1
d_gene: TRBD1
j_gene: TRBJ2-5
abundance: -

CDR3nt: TGTGCCAGCAGCTTGGTTGGGACAGGGGGCTCAACCGGGGAGCTGTTTTTT
CDR3aa: CASSLVGTGGSTGELFF
v_gene: TRBV5-5
d_gene: TRBD1
j_gene: TRBJ2-2
abundance: -

CDR3nt: TGTGCCAGCAGCTTAAACGCAGGCCCGAACTATGGCTACACCTTC
CDR3aa: CASSLNAGPNYGYTF
v_gene: TRBV7-6
d_gene: -
j_gene: TRBJ1-2
abundance: few

CDR3nt: TGTGCCAGCAGTTACAGCAGGGGGCTTGGTGAAGCTTTCTTT
CDR3aa: CASSYSRGLGEAFF
v_gene: TRBV6-5
d_gene: TRBD1
j_gene: TRBJ1-1
abundance: -

CDR3nt: TGTGCCAGCAGCCGCTCCCAGGACACTGAAGCTTTCTTT
CDR3aa: CASSRSQDTEAFF
v_gene: TRBV14
d_gene: -
j_gene: TRBJ1-1
abundance: -

CDR3nt: TGTGCCAGCAACCAAGGCGGGAGGACTGAAGCTTTCTTT
CDR3aa: CASNQGGRTEAFF
v_gene: TRBV7-9
d_gene: -
j_gene: TRBJ1-1
abundance: -

CDR3nt: TGCGCCAGCAGCTTTGGGGACAGGGGGACTTACGAGCAGTACTTC
CDR3aa: CASSFGDRGTYEQYF
v_gene: TRBV5-1
d_gene: TRBD1
j_gene: TRBJ2-7
abundance: -

CDR3nt: TGTGCCACCAGTGACAAAAGGGGGGAAAAACTGTTTTTT
CDR3aa: CATSDKRGEKLFF
v_gene: TRBV24-1
d_gene: -
j_gene: TRBJ1-4
abundance: -

CDR3nt: TGTGCCAGTAGTATGGGGAATACAGGGCGTCATGGCTACACCTTC
CDR3aa: CASSMGNTGRHGYTF
v_gene: TRBV19
d_gene: -
j_gene: TRBJ1-2
abundance: -

CDR3nt: TGTGCCAGCAAAAGGGCTAGCGGGAGCCTTTCGAACACCGGGGAGCTGTTTTTT
CDR3aa: CASKRASGSLSNTGELFF
v_gene: TRBV4-2
d_gene: TRBD2
j_gene: TRBJ2-2
abundance: -

CDR3nt: TGTGCCAGCAGCTCCCAGTCATCCGCCTACGAGCAGTACTTC
CDR3aa: CASSSQSSAYEQYF
v_gene: TRBV5-4
d_gene: -
j_gene: TRBJ2-7
abundance: -

CDR3nt: TGTGCCAGCAGTTTTAAGCGGGATATTTCCTACGAGCAGTACTTC
CDR3aa: CASSFKRDISYEQYF
v_gene: TRBV7-6
d_gene: TRBD2
j_gene: TRBJ2-7
abundance: -

CDR3nt: TGTGTCACCTCCTTTCTCTGCCCCGACCGGGACAGGGGGCTTGAGACCCAGTACTTC
CDR3aa: CVTSFLCPDRDRGLETQYF
v_gene: TRBV24-1
d_gene: TRBD1
j_gene: TRBJ2-5
abundance: -

CDR3nt: TGTGCCACCAGCAGAGATCACAGGGGGTTTGACACCATATATTTT
CDR3aa: CATSRDHRGFDTIYF
v_gene: TRBV15
d_gene: TRBD1
j_gene: TRBJ1-3
abundance: -

CDR3nt: TGTGCCAGCAGCCAAGTCCGGACAGGGGTGTACGAAACTGAAGCTTTCTTT
CDR3aa: CASSQVRTGVYETEAFF
v_gene: TRBV3-1/TRBV3-2
d_gene: TRBD1
j_gene: TRBJ1-1
abundance: once

CDR3nt: TGTGCCAGCAGCCAAGATGTTGCGAGCTACAATGAGCAGTTCTTC
CDR3aa: CASSQDVASYNEQFF
v_gene: TRBV3-1/TRBV3-2
d_gene: -
j_gene: TRBJ2-1
abundance: -

CDR3nt: TGTGCCAGCAGTCACGGACAGGGATACAATGAGCAGTTCTTC
CDR3aa: CASSHGQGYNEQFF
v_gene: TRBV6-5
d_gene: TRBD1
j_gene: TRBJ2-1
abundance: -

CDR3nt: TGTGCCAGCAGCTTATGGGGACTAGCGGGCGACTACGAGCAGTACTTC
CDR3aa: CASSLWGLAGDYEQYF
v_gene: TRBV7-2
d_gene: TRBD2
j_gene: TRBJ2-7
abundance: -

CDR3nt: TGTGCCACCGGTGAACGGGACTACAATGAGCAGTTCTTC
CDR3aa: CATGERDYNEQFF
v_gene: TRBV24-1
d_gene: -
j_gene: TRBJ2-1
abundance: few

CDR3nt: TGTGCCAGCAGCTTAACAGGGCGAGGAAACACCATATATTTT
CDR3aa: CASSLTGRGNTIYF
v_gene: TRBV11-2
d_gene: -
j_gene: TRBJ1-3
abundance: -

CDR3nt: TGTGCCAGCAGTCGAATGGGGGCGCGTGCCGAGCAGTACTTC
CDR3aa: CASSRMGARAEQYF
v_gene: TRBV25-1
d_gene: -
j_gene: TRBJ2-7
abundance: -

CDR3nt: TGTGCCAGCTCACCTATGGGCAGGCAAGAGACCCAGTACTTC
CDR3aa: CASSPMGRQETQYF
v_gene: TRBV18
d_gene: -
j_gene: TRBJ2-5
abundance: -

CDR3nt: TGTGCCAGCAGTGAAGCCGGGGGTGTCGGCTATGAGCAGTTCTTC
CDR3aa: CASSEAGGVGYEQFF
v_gene: TRBV6-1
d_gene: -
j_gene: TRBJ2-1
abundance: few

CDR3nt: TGTGCCAGCAGCCCCGGCGGATCCGCCGAGCAGTACTTC
CDR3aa: CASSPGGSAEQYF
v_gene: TRBV7-3
d_gene: -
j_gene: TRBJ2-7
abundance: -

CDR3nt: TGTGCCAGCAGACACAGGGATCGACTTAACTATGGCTACACCTTC
CDR3aa: CASRHRDRLNYGYTF
v_gene: TRBV6-8
d_gene: -
j_gene: TRBJ1-2
abundance: -

CDR3nt: TGTGCCAGCAGCTTAAGGCACACCGGGGAGCTGTTTTTT
CDR3aa: CASSLRHTGELFF
v_gene: TRBV7-3
d_gene: -
j_gene: TRBJ2-2
abundance: -

CDR3nt: TGTGCCAGCAGCTTGGACTCCCGGGGAGGCTACACCTTC
CDR3aa: CASSLDSRGGYTF
v_gene: TRBV5-4
d_gene: -
j_gene: TRBJ1-2
abundance: once

CDR3nt: TGTGCCAGCAGCGTGCAGGGTGGGGCCCTCCACTTT
CDR3aa: CASSVQGGALHF
v_gene: TRBV9
d_gene: -
j_gene: TRBJ1-6
abundance: -

CDR3nt: TGTGCAAGTCTCTCGACCCCCGGGAGGGTGACCGGGGAGCTGTTTTTT
CDR3aa: CASLSTPGRVTGELFF
v_gene: TRBV12-2
d_gene: -
j_gene: TRBJ2-2
abundance: -